One sample yielded the 27 T cell receptor beta chains listed below, sequenced in a study of cytomegalovirus exposure and HLA in healthy donors. The primer mix had 60 Vbeta and 13 Jbeta primers. Assay used: immunoSEQ multiplex PCR; TCRdb lists only in-frame clones, some missing. This repertoire shows fewer than 200,000 clones, approximately 71% found once; its top ten account for less than 5%. The source material was PBMCs. The receptors come from a male donor in good health and CMV-seronegative.

The chain recombines TRBV4-2 with TRBJ2-3, with D possibly TRBD2 on 5 matching bases. V lost 1 base and J lost 0, with 11 bases in between. The CDR3 sequence is 16 residues long. The germline gives CDR1 LGHNA, CDR2 YNFKEQ. This CDR3 is CASSQGLRGSTDTQYF. The CDR3 DNA follows: TGTGCCAGCAGCCAAGGGCTCCGCGGGAGCACAGATACGCAGTATTTT.

This chain uses TRBV5-5 with TRBJ1-5, with a possible D match to TRBD1 (6 bases). Trimming shortened V by 4 bases and J by 1 base, and 12 bases separated the two germline ends. The CDR3 length is 15 residues. Germline values: CDR1 SGHKS, CDR2 YYEKEE (reference sequence). CDR3 bases: TGTGCCAGCAGCGCCATTACAGGGAGCAATCAGCCCCAGCATTTT. Translation: CASSAITGSNQPQHF.

The chain recombines TRBV4-2 with TRBJ2-5, with D perhaps matching TRBD2 (5 bases). Germline V gene sequence: CDR1 LGHNA, CDR2 YNFKEQ. The length of the CDR3 is 14 residues. V lost 1 base and J 2 bases, leaving 8 bases between the germline ends. CDR3 coding DNA: TGTGCCAGCAGCCAAGTGGGAGTTCAAGAGACCCAGTACTTC. This gives the protein CASSQVGVQETQYF.

This chain links TRBV10-3 with TRBJ1-2; D perhaps matches TRBD1 (5 bases). The CDR3 runs to 17 residues. Germline loops: CDR1 ENHRY, CDR2 SYGVKD. Deletions cut 3 bases from V and 0 bases from J, with 17 bases between. In DNA form, the CDR3 reads TGTGCCATCAGTGACCTAAGCGGGCAGGGTGCTAACTATGGCTACACCTTC. Translated: CAISDLSGQGANYGYTF.

This clone has a single count. The V gene is TRBV27, the J gene TRBJ2-2; D might be TRBD1 (6 bases). The V gene lost 5 bases and the J gene lost 4 bases, with 14 bases spanning the gap. The CDR3 is made up of 15 amino acids. Per germline, CDR1 MNHEY and CDR2 SMNVEV (reference sequence). CDR3 sequence (DNA): TGTGCCAGCAGTAACAGGGCAGGGCGCACCGGGGAGCTGTTTTTT. Protein sequence: CASSNRAGRTGELFF.

This chain links TRBV4-2 with TRBJ2-2; tentatively, D is TRBD2 (5 bases). The CDR3 contains 14 residues. Trimming cost V 2 bases and J 4 bases, with 8 bases left between them. Germline V lookup: CDR1 LGHNA, CDR2 YNFKEQ. The CDR3 bases are TGTGCCAGCAGCCAACCCGGAGGCACCGGGGAGCTGTTTTTT. It encodes CASSQPGGTGELFF.

The J gene is TRBJ2-5, the V gene TRBV7-9; 7 bases are shared with TRBD1. The better agreement between TRBJ2-7 and the DNA end casts doubt on the J call. The V gene's germline CDR1 is SEHNR and CDR2 FQNEAQ (reference sequence). The CDR3 covers 14 residues. CDR3: CASVQRDRDYEQYF. CDR3 nucleotide sequence: TGTGCCAGCGTTCAACGAGACAGGGATTACGAGCAGTACTTC.

V and J are TRBV6-6 and TRBJ1-5; D call uncertain. The CDR3 covers 13 residues. Germline V gene sequence: CDR1 MNHNY, CDR2 SVGAGI (reference sequence). The V gene lost 2 bases and the J gene lost 1 base, with 3 bases spanning the gap. The CDR3 loop is CASSYESNQPQHF. The CDR3 nucleotides are TGTGCCAGCAGTTACGAGAGCAATCAGCCCCAGCATTTT.

The chain employs TRBV5-1 and TRBJ2-3; D is ambiguous. Germline-derived CDR1 and CDR2 are SGHRS and YFSETQ. The CDR3 consists of 14 residues. V was shortened by 7 bases and J by 0 bases, with 12 bases between the two germline ends. Written as DNA, the CDR3 is TGCGCCAGCGGAATACAGACCAGCACAGATACGCAGTATTTT. Its translation is CASGIQTSTDTQYF.

The V gene is TRBV7-9, the J gene TRBJ2-2; TRBD1 matches 12 bases. Germline V lookup: CDR1 SEHNR, CDR2 FQNEAQ (reference sequence). V shed 4 bases, J shed 4 bases, and the junction held 10 bases outside the gene matches. This CDR3 is built from 18 residues. CDR3 amino acids: CASSSQRGQGAITGELFF. The CDR3 nucleotides are TGTGCCAGCAGCTCCCAACGGGGACAGGGGGCGATCACCGGGGAGCTGTTTTTT.

The chain has TRBV2 and TRBJ1-2; no clear D gene. With 1 base removed from V and 4 bases from J, the gap between germline ends came to 16 bases. The CDR3 sequence is 16 residues long. The germline V gene has CDR1 SNHLY and CDR2 FYNNEI. CDR3 nucleotide sequence: TGTGCCAGCAGTGAAGAGGGCCCCCAACGGGGCTATGGCTACACCTTC. As protein: CASSEEGPQRGYGYTF.

The chain has TRBV19 and TRBJ1-3; D uncertain. Per germline, CDR1 LNHDA and CDR2 SQIVND (reference sequence). The CDR3 covers 17 residues. Deletions cut 0 bases from V and 4 bases from J, with 16 bases between. CDR3 sequence: CASSIDRPDYPGNTIYF. The CDR3 nucleotides are TGTGCCAGTAGTATAGATCGGCCGGACTACCCAGGAAACACCATATATTTT.

The chain recombines TRBV1 with TRBJ2-7; the table's TRBD1 call for D was not verified on the DNA. TRBV1 is recorded as a pseudogene. The CDR3 is 15 residues long. In DNA form, the CDR3 reads TGCACCAGCAGCCGAAGGGGACAGAGCTCCTACGAGCAGTACTTC. It yields the protein CTSSRRGQSSYEQYF.

The rearrangement links TRBV2 to TRBJ1-5; TRBD1 might be the D (6 bases). Trimming stripped 10 bases from V and 2 bases from J, with 18 bases between. CDR1 and CDR2 from the germline V gene are SNHLY and FYNNEI. This CDR3 region has 15 residues. For the CDR3, the DNA is TGTGCCACCGCCGGGGGGCAGGGAGGCAATCAGCCCCAGCATTTT. Translating gives CATAGGQGGNQPQHF.

The chain carries TRBV5-6 and TRBJ2-1; the match to TRBD1 covers 8 bases. Trimming at V came to 1 base and at J to 8 bases, leaving 2 bases not matched to a gene. In germline, CDR1 is SGHDT, CDR2 YYEEEE. CDR3 length equals 13 residues. CDR3 in amino acids: CASSLQGQDEQFF. In DNA, the CDR3 is TGTGCCAGCAGCTTGCAGGGACAGGATGAGCAGTTCTTC.

The rearrangement uses TRBV4-3 and TRBJ1-5; D is possibly TRBD1 (5 bases). Trimming shortened V by 0 bases and J by 6 bases, and 12 bases separated the two germline ends. Germline V gene data show CDR1 as LGHNA and CDR2 as YSLEER. This CDR3 is built from 15 residues. The chain's CDR3 is CASSQDPGRGQPQHF. For the CDR3, the DNA is TGCGCCAGCAGCCAAGATCCAGGGAGGGGTCAGCCCCAGCATTTT.

The chain is built from TRBV11-3 and TRBJ2-5; TRBD2 is a possible D gene (6 bases). CDR1 is SGHNT, CDR2 YENEEA, per germline. V shed 5 bases and J shed 3 bases, with 16 bases lying between them. CDR3 length equals 15 residues. The CDR3: CASSVGGLTEETQYF. Here the CDR3 DNA reads TGTGCCAGCAGCGTGGGAGGTCTTACGGAAGAGACCCAGTACTTC. Full variable domain (rest looked up from reference TRBV11-3 and TRBJ2-5): EAGVVQSPRYKIIEKKQPVAFWCNPISGHNTLYWYLQNLGQGPELLIRYENEEAVDDSQLPKDRFSAERLKGVDSTLKIQPAELGDSAVYLCASSVGGLTEETQYFGPGTRLLVL.

The chain is built from TRBV27 and TRBJ2-3, with a possible D match to TRBD2 (6 bases). This CDR3 has 13 amino acids. V lost 5 bases to trimming and J lost 2 bases, with 8 bases between them. CDR1 is MNHEY, CDR2 SMNVEV, per germline (reference sequence). CDR3 in DNA: TGTGCCAGCAGTGGGACTTACACAGATACGCAGTATTTT. Protein product: CASSGTYTDTQYF.

This clone occurred a few times. This rearrangement joins TRBV15 to TRBJ2-1; tentatively, D is TRBD1 (6 bases). Trimming removed 6 bases at V and 9 bases at J, with 12 bases between. The CDR3 is made up of 12 amino acids. Germline V gene lookup returns CDR1 LNHNV and CDR2 YYDKDF (reference sequence). CDR3: CATSVQGVEQFF. In nucleotides, the CDR3 is TGTGCCACCAGTGTACAGGGTGTTGAGCAGTTCTTC.

This clone was counted between two and nine times. The chain links TRBV19 to TRBJ1-1, with unresolved D. Germline loops: CDR1 LNHDA, CDR2 SQIVND (reference sequence). The CDR3 contains 13 residues. Trimming took off 5 bases at V and 1 base at J, with 8 bases between the two ends. This CDR3 reads CASSPQANTEAFF. The CDR3 nucleotides are TGTGCCAGTAGTCCTCAGGCGAACACTGAAGCTTTCTTT.

V gene TRBV28 combines with J gene TRBJ1-1; TRBD1 matches 8 bases. With 7 bases clipped from V and 1 base from J, the junction kept 8 bases outside the gene matches. CDR1 is MDHEN, CDR2 SYDVKM, per germline. There are 15 residues in the CDR3. CDR3: CASIQATGANTEAFF. The CDR3 DNA follows: TGTGCCAGCATTCAAGCGACAGGGGCGAACACTGAAGCTTTCTTT.

V is TRBV7-9 and J is TRBJ1-4; perhaps TRBD1 as D (5 bases). The V end was cut by 4 bases, the J end by 8 bases, with 17 bases between. The germline gives CDR1 SEHNR, CDR2 FQNEAQ (reference sequence). This CDR3 contains 15 residues. CDR3: CASSSGTFRGEKLFF. The DNA for the CDR3 is TGTGCCAGCAGCTCCGGGACCTTCCGGGGGGAAAAACTGTTTTTT.

The V gene is TRBV7-8, the J gene TRBJ2-7; TRBD1 matches at 7 bases. The CDR3 runs to 15 residues. Losses at the gene ends were 5 bases for V and 4 bases for J; bases not matched to a gene: 11. In germline, CDR1 is SGHVS, CDR2 FQNEAQ. The CDR3 DNA reads TGTGCCAGCAGCCCTAGACAGGGATGGGATTACGAGCAGTACTTC. It yields the protein CASSPRQGWDYEQYF.

The chain employs TRBV28 and TRBJ2-7; 10 bases fit TRBD2. This CDR3 contains 15 residues. The germline V gene encodes CDR1 MDHEN and CDR2 SYDVKM. V was clipped by 7 bases and J by 6 bases; unmatched bases: 12. CDR3 in amino acids: CASTFSSSGRVEQYF. Written as DNA, the CDR3 is TGTGCCAGCACTTTTAGCTCTAGCGGGAGAGTCGAGCAGTACTTC. Based on the CDR3 plus reference TRBV28 and TRBJ2-7, the full variable domain is DVKVTQSSRYLVKRTGEKVFLECVQDMDHENMFWYRQDPGLGLRLIYFSYDVKMKEKGDIPEGYSVSREKKERFSLILESASTNQTSMYLCASTFSSSGRVEQYFGPGTRLTVT.

The rearrangement links TRBV27 to TRBJ2-7; 7 nucleotides line up with TRBD1. This CDR3 has 15 residues. Germline V gene data show CDR1 as MNHEY and CDR2 as SMNVEV (reference sequence). V shed 3 bases, J shed 2 bases, and the junction held 7 bases outside the gene matches. The CDR3 bases are TGTGCCAGCAGTTTCGACAGGGTCGGGCCCTACGAGCAGTACTTC. Translation: CASSFDRVGPYEQYF.

The DNA of the CDR3 is TGTGCCAGCAGCTTGGGGGGCTATGACACCGGGGAGCTGTTTTTT. Its protein is CASSLGGYDTGELFF. The chain couples TRBV5-4 to TRBJ2-2; a possible D gene is TRBD1 (5 bases). Trimming took off 0 bases at V and 3 bases at J, with 9 bases between the two ends. CDR3 length: 15 residues. Germline CDR1 is SGHNT and CDR2 is YYREEE (reference sequence).

As DNA, the CDR3 is TGTGCCAGCAGCTACCCCACGGGGAGAGAGAGCACAGATACGCAGTATTTT. Translated: CASSYPTGRESTDTQYF. V and J are TRBV7-9 and TRBJ2-3; maybe TRBD2 (5 bases). Germline V lookup: CDR1 SEHNR, CDR2 FQNEAQ (reference sequence). This CDR3 has 17 amino acids. Trimming shortened V by 4 bases and J by 0 bases, and 17 bases separated the two germline ends.